This is a list of T cell receptor beta chains from one sample in a study of T cell repertoires in cytomegalovirus infection. Antigens of these TCRs are unknown. TCRdb analysed the reads with MiXCR anew, one entry per CDR3 protein. This sample has approximately 600,000 distinct CDR3 sequences; 40% occur once, and the top ten carry 48%. Here the sequenced sample was cultured PBMCs, taken from culture after CMV antigen stimulation. These receptors all come from a human donor in good health (CMV status not recorded). Some clones in this sample may be carry-over from other donors' samples. The CDR3 runs from the conserved cysteine through the conserved F or W. D genes are given only for firm matches. The size of a clone is reported for some rows only, either as once, few or many, or as a class for expanded clones.

D	J	size	V	DNA	CDR3
.	TRBJ2-3	.	TRBV4-3	TGCGCCAGCAGCCAGGGCGGGCGTTGGTATACGCAGTATTTT	CASSQGGRWYTQYF
.	TRBJ2-5	.	TRBV7-9	TGTGCCAGCACCACGCGGGAGACCCAGTACTTC	CASTTRETQYF
TRBD2	TRBJ2-3	.	TRBV5-3	TGTGCCAGCAGCTTGACTAGCGGGAGGGGACTGGAAGATACGCAGTATTTT	CASSLTSGRGLEDTQYF
TRBD2	TRBJ2-4	.	TRBV5-1	TGCGCCAGCAGGAAAACGGGGGGGGACAAAAACATTCAGTACTTC	CASRKTGGDKNIQYF
.	TRBJ1-2	.	TRBV19	TGTGCCAGTAGTATAGGCCCCATTGCCAGGGGAGATGGCTACACCTTC	CASSIGPIARGDGYTF
TRBD2	TRBJ2-1	.	TRBV6-1	TGTGCCAGCAGCATGAGCGGGGGGGTTAATGAGCAGTTCTTC	CASSMSGGVNEQFF
.	TRBJ2-2	.	TRBV6-6	TGTGCCAGCAGGGGGGGTGGCGCTACCCACACCGGGGAGCTGTTTTTT	CASRGGGATHTGELFF
.	TRBJ1-1	.	TRBV12-3/TRBV12-4	TGTGCCAGCAGGACGAGGAACACTGAAGCTTTCTTT	CASRTRNTEAFF
.	TRBJ1-1	.	TRBV6-5	TGTGCCAGCAGTCCCAACCGGGAGCTTGAAGCTTTCTTT	CASSPNRELEAFF
TRBD2	TRBJ2-1	.	TRBV5-1	TGCGCCAGCAGCTTCGCTAGCGGGGGGGCTGATGAGCAGTTCTTC	CASSFASGGADEQFF
.	TRBJ1-2	few	TRBV7-6	TGTGCCAGCAGCTTAGAACTTTCGGCGCCCCCACACTATGGCTACACCTTC	CASSLELSAPPHYGYTF
TRBD2	TRBJ2-2	.	TRBV28	TGTGCCAGCAGAATCGGGGGGACCCACACCGGGGAGCTGTTTTTT	CASRIGGTHTGELFF
.	TRBJ2-7	.	TRBV19	TGTGCCAGCCAACCAGGGGGGTTAAACGAGCAGTACTTC	CASQPGGLNEQYF